This T cell receptor beta chain was identified in a study of graft-versus-host responses after intestinal transplantation. Turning to the study itself: Anti-thymocyte globulin was used for induction in all recipients, who then took tacrolimus and steroids for approximately three years.

Post-transplant marrow derived from the posterior iliac crest or another site. As for this clone: Antigen: not known.

Produced via immunoSEQ multiplex PCR; TCRdb's table is partial and in-frame only. The table includes about 64,000 clones, just under 95% detected once. General study points: GvH clonotypes were identified within recipient marrow, with a subset emerging first in ileum or blood.

The ends lost 4 bases at V and 5 bases at J; junction bases unmatched: 7. The CDR3 is 15 amino acids. Germline assignment: CDR1 SGDLS and CDR2 YYNGEE. The starting material was bone marrow, obtained 734 days after intestinal transplantation. The receptor was derived from a human patient who received an intestinal transplant, so some T cells may come from the graft donor. The genes are TRBV9 and TRBJ2-3; 10 bases agree with TRBD1. This CDR3 reads CASSPRTGGLDTQYF. CDR3 sequence (DNA): TGTGCCAGCAGCCCCAGGACAGGGGGGTTAGATACGCAGTATTTT.